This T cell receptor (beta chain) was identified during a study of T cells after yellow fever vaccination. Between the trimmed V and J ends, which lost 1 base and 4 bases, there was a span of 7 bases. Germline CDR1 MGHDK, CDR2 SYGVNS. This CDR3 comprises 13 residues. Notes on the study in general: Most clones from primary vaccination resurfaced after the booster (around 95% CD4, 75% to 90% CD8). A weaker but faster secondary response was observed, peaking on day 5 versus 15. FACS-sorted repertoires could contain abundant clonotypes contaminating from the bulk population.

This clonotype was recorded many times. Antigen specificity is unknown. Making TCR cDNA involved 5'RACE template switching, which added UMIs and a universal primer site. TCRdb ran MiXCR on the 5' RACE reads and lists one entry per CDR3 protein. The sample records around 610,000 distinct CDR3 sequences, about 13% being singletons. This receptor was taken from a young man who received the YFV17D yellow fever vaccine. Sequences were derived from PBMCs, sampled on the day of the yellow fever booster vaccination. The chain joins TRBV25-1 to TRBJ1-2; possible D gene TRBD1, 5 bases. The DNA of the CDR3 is TGTGCCAGCAGTGAATCGGGACTCTATGGCTACACCTTC. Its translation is CASSESGLYGYTF.